This entry lists 10 T cell receptor beta chains sequenced from one sample in a study of blood T cells in healthy people across ages. Then a second PCR, running roughly 6 to 12 cycles, was carried out with a sample-barcoded 5' primer and a J-beta primer mix. TCRdb re-called the 5' RACE reads with MiXCR, one entry per CDR3 protein. This sample yields some 1.4 million distinct CDR3 sequences, of which about 40% are seen a single time; 6.5% to 10% belongs to the top ten. Sequenced material: blood. The source is a woman aged 18-29 years in good health.

This clonotype was observed a few times. The chain links TRBV20-1 to TRBJ1-5; perhaps TRBD1 as D (5 bases). The CDR3 totals 13 residues. The germline V and J ends were trimmed by 3 bases and 1 base, with 7 bases remaining between them. CDR1 is DFQATT, CDR2 SNEGSKA, per germline (reference sequence). CDR3 protein: CSARGQSNQPQHF. CDR3 nucleotides: TGCAGTGCTAGGGGGCAGAGCAATCAGCCCCAGCATTTT.

The chain is built from TRBV27 and TRBJ2-7; D may match TRBD1 or TRBD2 (5 bases each). CDR3 length: 15 residues. CDR1 is MNHEY, CDR2 SMNVEV, per germline (reference sequence). Trimming pared 5 bases from V and 0 bases from J, leaving 14 bases between. This CDR3 reads CASSRRLGDSYEQYF. In nucleotides, the CDR3 is TGTGCCAGCAGTAGGAGACTGGGGGACTCCTACGAGCAGTACTTC.

V usage is TRBV24-1 and J usage is TRBJ2-1; no firm D call. Germline loops: CDR1 KGHDR, CDR2 SFDVKD. The CDR3 runs to 16 residues. Trimming cost V 0 bases and J 5 bases, with 13 bases left between them. This CDR3 is CATSDLREAKNNEQFF. Written as DNA, the CDR3 is TGTGCCACCAGTGATTTGCGAGAGGCCAAAAACAATGAGCAGTTCTTC.

The rearrangement uses TRBV20-1 and TRBJ2-5, with D perhaps TRBD1 or TRBD2 (6 bases each). Germline assignment: CDR1 DFQATT and CDR2 SNEGSKA (reference sequence). Trimming pared 5 bases from V and 11 bases from J, leaving 27 bases between. There are 15 residues in the CDR3. The CDR3 loop reads CSALSLPGGPGEQYF. The CDR3 DNA sequence: TGCAGTGCTTTAAGCCTCCCTGGGGGGCCGGGTGAGCAGTACTTC.

V and J are TRBV5-1 and TRBJ2-5; maybe TRBD1 (8 bases). The V end lost 1 base, the J end lost 1 base, and 17 bases lay between the germline ends. The CDR3 contains 17 residues. Germline CDR1 is SGHRS and CDR2 is YFSETQ. Here the CDR3 reads CASSLRDRWEGQETQYF. DNA for the CDR3: TGCGCCAGCAGCTTGAGGGACAGGTGGGAGGGCCAAGAGACCCAGTACTTC.

This clonotype has at least ten counts. The rearrangement links TRBV27 to TRBJ2-7, with a possible D match to TRBD2 (6 bases). This CDR3 is 14 amino acids long. The V end lost 5 bases, the J end lost 1 base, and 12 bases lay between the germline ends. Germline V lookup: CDR1 MNHEY, CDR2 SMNVEV (reference sequence). CDR3 sequence reads: CASSPRDLSYEQYF. The CDR3 DNA reads TGTGCCAGCAGTCCCCGGGACTTATCCTACGAGCAGTACTTC.

In its sample, this clonotype was seen a few times. This chain links TRBV5-1 with TRBJ2-1; the match to TRBD2 covers 8 bases. The V gene's germline CDR1 is SGHRS and CDR2 YFSETQ. V dropped 4 bases and J dropped 2; count of bases not matched to a gene: 8. There are 16 residues in the CDR3. DNA for the CDR3: TGCGCCAGCAGCACGGGCGGACTAGCCCCCTACAATGAGCAGTTCTTC. It codes for CASSTGGLAPYNEQFF. The full variable domain, rest sourced from reference TRBV5-1 and TRBJ2-1, is KAGVTQTPRYLIKTRGQQVTLSCSPISGHRSVSWYQQTPGQGLQFLFEYFSETQRNKGNFPGRFSGRQFSNSRSEMNVSTLELGDSALYLCASSTGGLAPYNEQFFGPGTRLTVL.

This clonotype was recorded only once. The genes are TRBV10-3 and TRBJ1-4; D not certain. The CDR3 loop spans 13 amino acids. Germline V gives CDR1 ENHRY, CDR2 SYGVKD. V was cut by 4 bases and J by 1 base, with 4 bases left in between. CDR3 in amino acids: CAISVQTNEKLFF. As DNA, the CDR3 is TGTGCCATCAGTGTCCAAACTAATGAAAAACTGTTTTTT.

This chain links TRBV7-2 with TRBJ1-2; tentatively, D is TRBD1 (5 bases). Trimming took off 1 base at V and 5 bases at J, with 14 bases between the two ends. CDR1 SGHTA and CDR2 FQGNSA come from the germline V gene. This CDR3 comprises 15 residues. CDR3 residues: CASSLDLGRVYGYTF. DNA of the CDR3: TGTGCCAGCAGCTTAGATCTGGGCAGGGTGTATGGCTACACCTTC.

This clonotype was recorded a few times. This chain uses TRBV27 with TRBJ2-7, with TRBD1 identical over 8 bases. The J call is doubtful: the DNA matches TRBJ2-5 better. The germline CDR1 and CDR2 sequences are MNHEY and SMNVEV (reference sequence). This CDR3 region has 14 residues. CDR3 loop: CASSTARGLETQYF. The CDR3 nucleotides are TGTGCCAGCAGTACAGCCAGGGGGCTAGAGACCCAGTACTTC.